What follows are 23 T cell receptor beta chains derived from one specimen sequenced in a study of human T cells and chemical hapten exposure. Time point given: pre-sensitization, week 0. Documented treatment: therapeutic diphenylcyclopropenone sensitization with weekly scalp DPC. TCRdb re-derived calls from the RACE reads in MiXCR, one entry per CDR3 protein. The sample contains 240,000 or so distinct CDR3 sequences, about 9% of which appear only once. The sample consisted of whole blood, taken in connection with sensitization to the hapten diphenylcyclopropenone (DPC). Source of these receptors: a woman aged 40 to 50 with alopecia areata. Some clones in this sample may be carry-over from other donors' samples.

This clonotype was observed a few times. The chain links TRBV2 to TRBJ2-4, with 8 bases lining up with TRBD1. The CDR3 has 13 residues. Germline CDR1 SNHLY, CDR2 FYNNEI. Losses at the gene ends were 8 bases for V and 3 bases for J; bases not matched to a gene: 3. The CDR3 region is CASLDRDKNIQYF. The CDR3 nucleotides are TGTGCCAGCCTGGACAGGGACAAAAACATTCAGTACTTC.

V gene TRBV3-2 combines with J gene TRBJ2-1; the table's D call, TRBD2, has no DNA check behind it. TRBV3-2 is deemed a pseudogene. The CDR3 consists of 19 residues. The CDR3, as DNA: TGTGCCAGCAGCCTGAAGACGGGCCTACTAGCGGGAGGGCCCAATGAGCAGTTCTTC. This gives the protein CASSLKTGLLAGGPNEQFF.

The chain couples TRBV20-1 to TRBJ2-7; the match to TRBD2 covers 10 bases. Per germline, CDR1 DFQATT and CDR2 SNEGSKA (reference sequence). With 5 bases clipped from V and 5 bases from J, the junction kept 15 bases outside the gene matches. The CDR3 has 16 residues. CDR3 sequence: CSADRLAGPAGNEQYF. CDR3 sequence (DNA): TGCAGTGCTGATAGACTAGCGGGTCCAGCTGGTAACGAGCAGTACTTC.

This clonotype was counted at least ten times. CDR3 sequence (DNA): TGCAGTGCTCCCCTAGCGGGAGGGGACCAAGAGACCCAGTACTTC. It encodes CSAPLAGGDQETQYF. The chain uses TRBV20-1 and TRBJ2-5, with 12 bases identical to TRBD2. The CDR3 runs to 15 residues. Looked up from germline, CDR1 is DFQATT and CDR2 is SNEGSKA (reference sequence). After removal of 5 bases from V and 0 bases from J, the junction contained 4 bases not matched to a gene.

Many counts were recorded for this clonotype. The chain combines TRBV10-3 with TRBJ2-7; D not resolved. This CDR3 is built from 11 residues. Looked up from germline, CDR1 is ENHRY and CDR2 is SYGVKD. The V gene lost 11 bases and the J gene lost 0 bases, with 8 bases spanning the gap. The DNA of the CDR3 is TGTGCCGTACAGAGCTCCTACGAGCAGTACTTC. It codes for CAVQSSYEQYF.

This clonotype was seen a few times. This chain uses TRBV4-1 with TRBJ2-1; no clear D. V was cut by 0 bases and J by 4 bases, with 7 bases left in between. The CDR3 is 14 residues long. CDR1 MGHRA and CDR2 YSYEKL come from the germline V gene. The CDR3 region has the DNA TGCGCCAGCAGCCAAGATACCCCTTACAATGAGCAGTTCTTC. This encodes CASSQDTPYNEQFF.

At least ten counts were recorded for this clonotype. V gene TRBV28 combines with J gene TRBJ1-1, with 7 bases identical to TRBD1. J was trimmed by 2 bases and V by 3 bases; bases with no gene match: 9. The length of the CDR3 is 16 residues. Germline V CDR1 and CDR2: MDHEN, SYDVKM. The CDR3 loop reads CASSLNRGGFNTEAFF. The CDR3, as DNA: TGTGCCAGCAGTTTGAACAGGGGAGGCTTCAACACTGAAGCTTTCTTT.

This chain uses TRBV28 with TRBJ2-2, with D possibly matching TRBD2 (5 bases). Deletions cut 2 bases from V and 1 base from J, with 11 bases between. This CDR3 comprises 16 residues. Germline V lookup: CDR1 MDHEN, CDR2 SYDVKM. The chain's CDR3 is CASSLRRLGNTGELFF. Here the CDR3 DNA reads TGTGCCAGCAGTTTAAGGAGGCTAGGGAACACCGGGGAGCTGTTTTTT.

The rearrangement joins TRBV28 to TRBJ1-5; D is ambiguous. Germline lookup yields CDR1 MDHEN and CDR2 SYDVKM. With 4 bases removed from V and 2 bases from J, the gap between germline ends came to 12 bases. The length of the CDR3 is 15 residues. CDR3 region: CASSSLLGGNQPQHF. CDR3 nucleotides: TGTGCCAGCAGTTCCCTGCTGGGTGGCAATCAGCCCCAGCATTTT.

The V and J genes are TRBV7-2 and TRBJ1-2, with unresolved D. V shed 0 bases and J shed 8 bases, with 19 bases lying between them. This CDR3 is built from 16 residues. Germline V gene data show CDR1 as SGHTA and CDR2 as FQGNSA. The CDR3 DNA sequence: TGTGCCAGCAGCTTAGCGGCAGAACCCATGAGGCGCGGCTACACCTTC. Translation: CASSLAAEPMRRGYTF.

This clonotype was picked up many times. The rearrangement joins TRBV7-8 to TRBJ2-3, with TRBD2 identical over 14 bases. The CDR3 consists of 16 residues. V shed 4 bases, J shed 10 bases, and the junction held 10 bases outside the gene matches. The germline gives CDR1 SGHVS, CDR2 FQNEAQ. CDR3 amino acids: CASSSGTSGSMVPQYF. The DNA for the CDR3 is TGTGCCAGCAGCTCTGGGACTAGCGGGAGCATGGTTCCGCAGTATTTT.

The chain has TRBV7-2 and TRBJ2-5, with unresolved D. Germline CDR1 reads SGHTA; CDR2 reads FQGNSA. This CDR3 has 14 residues. Trimming left V 5 bases short and J 4 bases short, with 14 bases between. CDR3 DNA sequence: TGTGCCAGCAGCCCATCTAGAGGCGGAGAGACCCAGTACTTC. Protein product: CASSPSRGGETQYF.

This clonotype was recorded a few times. This chain links TRBV12-3 or TRBV12-4 with TRBJ2-7; a weak D match, TRBD1 (6 bases). The CDR3 has 13 residues. Between the trimmed V and J ends, which lost 5 bases and 4 bases, there was a span of 12 bases. This chain's CDR3 is CASSLNQGYEQYF. The CDR3 DNA is TGTGCCAGCAGTCTTAACCAGGGGTACGAGCAGTACTTC.

The chain employs TRBV15 and TRBJ1-2; D gene uncertain. Trimming took 0 bases from V and 6 from J, leaving 8 bases between them. CDR1 and CDR2 (germline): LNHNV, YYDKDF (reference sequence). The CDR3 sequence is 13 residues long. This chain's CDR3 is CATSRDFLDGYTF. The CDR3 DNA is TGTGCCACCAGCAGAGATTTTTTGGATGGCTACACCTTC.

This chain links TRBV7-9 with TRBJ1-1, with D possibly TRBD1 on 6 matching bases. Germline V gene sequence: CDR1 SEHNR, CDR2 FQNEAQ (reference sequence). V lost 6 bases to trimming and J lost 3 bases, with 14 bases between them. The CDR3 spans 14 residues. The CDR3 loop is CASRYNPGDTEAFF. For the CDR3, the DNA is TGTGCCAGCAGATACAACCCAGGGGACACTGAAGCTTTCTTT.

This clonotype was found many times. The chain is built from TRBV27 and TRBJ2-3; D gene uncertain. This CDR3 has 14 amino acids. Per germline, CDR1 MNHEY and CDR2 SMNVEV (reference sequence). V was clipped by 4 bases and J by 3 bases, with 11 bases between them. The CDR3 bases are TGTGCCAGCAGTTCCGCTACTAAGACAGATACGCAGTATTTT. It codes for CASSSATKTDTQYF.

This clonotype was seen ten or more times. The V gene is TRBV29-1, the J gene TRBJ2-7; the match to TRBD2 covers 13 bases. V was pared by 7 bases and J by 3 bases, with 3 bases of the junction left unmatched. CDR3 length: 13 residues. Germline V gene lookup returns CDR1 SQVTM and CDR2 ANQGSEA. CDR3 in DNA: TGCAGCGCTGGGACTAGCGGGAACTACGAGCAGTACTTC. Its protein product is CSAGTSGNYEQYF.

This clonotype was observed a handful of times. This chain joins TRBV5-1 and TRBJ2-7; no reliable D call. CDR3 length equals 13 residues. In germline, CDR1 is SGHRS, CDR2 YFSETQ. Trimming left V 0 bases short and J 3 bases short, with 7 bases between. The DNA of the CDR3 is TGCGCCAGCAGCTTGGAGGCAGTCTACGAGCAGTACTTC. Amino acid sequence: CASSLEAVYEQYF.

This CDR3 reads CASSYSSESEQPQHF. As DNA, the CDR3 is TGTGCCAGCAGTTACTCGAGTGAGTCGGAGCAGCCCCAGCATTTT. This chain connects TRBV6-2 or TRBV6-3 to TRBJ1-5, with D unclear. Looked up from germline, CDR1 is MNHEY and CDR2 is SVGEGT. V lost 0 bases to trimming and J lost 7 bases, with 13 bases between them. This CDR3 is 15 amino acids long.

This clonotype appeared many times. This sequence joins TRBV25-1 and TRBJ2-1; 9 nucleotides line up with TRBD2. With 11 bases clipped from V and 9 bases from J, the junction kept 14 bases outside the gene matches. CDR1 is MGHDK, CDR2 SYGVNS, per germline. CDR3 length: 14 residues. The CDR3 sequence: CASRSGGRSSEQFF. CDR3 nucleotide sequence: TGTGCCTCCAGGAGCGGGGGGCGAAGTAGTGAGCAGTTCTTC.

The V and J genes are TRBV12-3 or TRBV12-4 and TRBJ2-3; 7 bases align to TRBD1. Trimming at V came to 4 bases and at J to 2 bases, leaving 9 bases not matched to a gene. The CDR3 extends over 16 amino acids. CDR3 nucleotides: TGTGCCAGCAGTTCCGGACAGGTCCAGCTCACAGATACGCAGTATTTT. Its protein product is CASSSGQVQLTDTQYF.

CDR3 amino acids: CSVETARAFF. CDR3 nucleotide sequence: TGCAGCGTTGAGACGGCCCGGGCTTTCTTT. This chain connects TRBV29-1 to TRBJ1-1; no definite D call. Germline CDR1 SQVTM, CDR2 ANQGSEA. The ends were cut back, 3 bases at V and 11 bases at J, with 10 bases in the middle. CDR3 length equals 10 residues.

The chain couples TRBV20-1 to TRBJ1-3; D may be TRBD1 (6 bases). CDR1 DFQATT and CDR2 SNEGSKA come from the germline V gene (reference sequence). The CDR3 extends over 14 amino acids. The V gene lost 3 bases and the J gene lost 2 bases, with 11 bases spanning the gap. In DNA, the CDR3 is TGCAGTGCTAGGAAACAGGGAGCTGGAAACACCATATATTTT. This gives the protein CSARKQGAGNTIYF.